These 27 T cell receptor beta chains were sequenced from one sample in a study of blood T cell repertoires in COVID-19. Data came from immunoSEQ multiplex PCR; TCRdb stores just in-frame clones and leaves some out. The profile shows about 320,000 clones, over 80% of them singletons. Specimen: PBMCs or T cells enriched from blood (not recorded which). The receptors come from a man aged 25 to 40 who had recovered from COVID-19.

The J gene is TRBJ1-4, the V gene TRBV27, with D perhaps TRBD1 (6 bases). CDR1 and CDR2 (germline): MNHEY, SMNVEV (reference sequence). V lost 7 bases to trimming and J lost 4 bases, with 16 bases between them. There are 15 residues in the CDR3. The CDR3 spells CASTLKGRGNEKLFF. The CDR3 DNA is TGTGCCAGCACCCTGAAGGGCAGGGGTAATGAAAAACTGTTTTTT.

The chain has TRBV24-1 and TRBJ2-7; D not certain. CDR1 KGHDR and CDR2 SFDVKD come from the germline V gene. With 3 bases removed from V and 3 bases from J, the gap between germline ends came to 2 bases. The CDR3 totals 11 residues. The CDR3 is CATSDRYEQYF. CDR3 DNA sequence: TGTGCCACCAGTGATCGCTACGAGCAGTACTTC.

In this sample, this clone turned up once. The rearrangement links TRBV15 to TRBJ1-1; a possible D gene is TRBD1 (5 bases). Per the germline V gene, CDR1 is LNHNV and CDR2 is YYDKDF (reference sequence). The CDR3 extends over 15 amino acids. The ends were cut back, 8 bases at V and 0 bases at J, with 16 bases in the middle. CDR3 bases: TGTGCCACCTCGGTAGGGGCAGTCATGAACACTGAAGCTTTCTTT. Amino acids: CATSVGAVMNTEAFF.

The chain combines TRBV2 with TRBJ2-7, with D perhaps TRBD1 (5 bases). CDR1 SNHLY and CDR2 FYNNEI come from the germline V gene. This CDR3 contains 14 residues. V dropped 2 bases and J dropped 2 bases, with 10 bases sitting between them. CDR3 coding DNA: TGTGCCAGCAGTGAATTTGAGACAGCCTACGAGCAGTACTTC. It is translated as CASSEFETAYEQYF.

CDR3 nucleotide sequence: TGCGCCAGCAGCTTCCCATCCTTGACAGGGGAAGGACTAACATTCCATAGCAATCAGCCCCAGCATTTT. The encoded protein is CASSFPSLTGEGLTFHSNQPQHF. This chain uses TRBV5-1 with TRBJ1-5, with 8 bases fitting TRBD1. The trim removed 2 bases at V and 0 bases at J, leaving 25 bases unmatched. The germline CDR1 and CDR2 sequences are SGHRS and YFSETQ. The CDR3 runs to 23 residues.

This clone came up once. This chain joins TRBV5-1 and TRBJ2-2, with TRBD2 identical over 10 bases. With 2 bases clipped from V and 4 bases from J, the junction kept 5 bases outside the gene matches. The CDR3 extends over 16 amino acids. The germline gives CDR1 SGHRS, CDR2 YFSETQ. DNA of the CDR3: TGCGCCAGCAGCTTACCTAGCGGGGGCGGCACCGGGGAGCTGTTTTTT. Translating it yields CASSLPSGGGTGELFF.

This clone was observed a handful of times. V usage is TRBV2 and J usage is TRBJ1-5; a possible D gene is TRBD1 (5 bases). Trimming pared 7 bases from V and 5 bases from J, leaving 18 bases between. The CDR3 covers 15 residues. The germline V gene has CDR1 SNHLY and CDR2 FYNNEI. The DNA of the CDR3 is TGTGCCAGCACTGACGGCGGGGCAAGGGATCAGCCCCAGCATTTT. This gives the protein CASTDGGARDQPQHF.

V usage is TRBV7-2 and J usage is TRBJ1-1; D gene uncertain. The CDR3 is 15 amino acids. Germline V gene data show CDR1 as SGHTA and CDR2 as FQGNSA. Trimming stripped 1 base from V and 0 bases from J, with 9 bases between. The CDR3 bases are TGTGCCAGCAGCTTAGATTGGACTCTGAACACTGAAGCTTTCTTT. Translation: CASSLDWTLNTEAFF.

The gene calls are TRBV10-2 and TRBJ2-2; perhaps TRBD1 as D (6 bases). V lost 6 bases to trimming and J lost 0 bases, with 14 bases between them. Germline lookup yields CDR1 WSHSY and CDR2 SAAADI. The CDR3 extends over 16 amino acids. CDR3 residues: CASRRPGTPNTGELFF. CDR3 in DNA: TGCGCCAGCAGACGTCCCGGGACACCGAACACCGGGGAGCTGTTTTTT.

The genes are TRBV2 and TRBJ1-2; perhaps TRBD1 as D (6 bases). This CDR3 has 14 residues. Trimming shortened V by 8 bases and J by 4 bases, and 17 bases separated the two germline ends. CDR1 SNHLY and CDR2 FYNNEI come from the germline V gene. CDR3 amino acids: CASGGLGQTYGYTF. CDR3 sequence (DNA): TGTGCCAGCGGGGGCCTGGGGCAGACCTATGGCTACACCTTC.

The chain combines TRBV2 with TRBJ1-5; TRBD1 agrees at 8 bases. Germline trimming cut 5 bases from V and 5 bases from J; bases unmatched to any gene: 5. This CDR3 is 14 amino acids long. The germline CDR1 and CDR2 sequences are SNHLY and FYNNEI. The CDR3 protein is CASSQQGAYQPQHF. CDR3 DNA: TGTGCCAGCAGTCAGCAGGGGGCGTATCAGCCCCAGCATTTT.

This rearrangement joins TRBV19 to TRBJ2-3, with TRBD2 matching 11 bases. The germline V gene encodes CDR1 LNHDA and CDR2 SQIVND (reference sequence). The CDR3 is made up of 15 amino acids. V gave up 6 bases and J gave up 6 bases; unmatched junction bases: 8. The CDR3 region has the DNA TGTGCCAGTAGGGACCGACTAGCGGGGACCGATACGCAGTATTTT. Protein sequence: CASRDRLAGTDTQYF.

In its sample, this clone was seen once. A junction boundary mismatches the germline segment, possibly from a read error. The rearrangement uses TRBV5-1 and TRBJ2-3; the match to TRBD1 covers 9 bases. The CDR3 totals 15 residues. Germline assignment: CDR1 SGHRS and CDR2 YFSETQ. This chain's CDR3 is CASSLGGQGADTQYF. The CDR3, as DNA: TGCGCCAGCAGTTTGGGGGGACAGGGCGCAGATACGCAGTATTTT.

This chain uses TRBV28 with TRBJ1-2, with TRBD1 as a possible D gene (5 bases). V was trimmed by 6 bases and J by 4 bases, leaving 15 bases between them. This CDR3 has 14 residues. Germline CDR1 MDHEN, CDR2 SYDVKM. The CDR3 loop reads CASSNQGFAYGYTF. CDR3 coding DNA: TGTGCCAGCAGCAACCAGGGTTTTGCCTATGGCTACACCTTC.

V and J are TRBV5-6 and TRBJ1-5; 8 bases align to TRBD1. Germline V CDR1 and CDR2: SGHDT, YYEEEE. J gave up 1 base and V 3 bases, and 0 bases lay outside the gene matches. CDR3 length: 14 residues. In DNA form, the CDR3 reads TGTGCCAGCAGCTGGACAGGGAGCAATCAGCCCCAGCATTTT. It specifies CASSWTGSNQPQHF.

The chain employs TRBV7-8 and TRBJ2-7; 7 nucleotides line up with TRBD1. CDR3 size: 13 residues. J lost 2 bases, V lost 5 bases, and 3 bases had no gene match. CDR1 and CDR2 (germline): SGHVS, FQNEAQ. DNA of the CDR3: TGTGCCAGCAGCCGGGACAGAACCTACGAGCAGTACTTC. This translates into CASSRDRTYEQYF.

The chain carries TRBV15 and TRBJ1-5; D gene uncertain. The CDR3 contains 14 residues. Trimming removed 0 bases from V and 5 bases from J, with 8 bases in between. Looked up from germline, CDR1 is LNHNV and CDR2 is YYDKDF (reference sequence). CDR3 nucleotides: TGTGCCACCAGCAGAGATCTGGGAGATCAGCCCCAGCATTTT. This gives the protein CATSRDLGDQPQHF.

The chain joins TRBV12-3 or TRBV12-4 to TRBJ1-1; 8 bases line up with TRBD1. There are 13 residues in the CDR3. The V gene end was trimmed by 8 bases and the J gene end by 3 bases; junction bases not matched to a gene: 5. For the CDR3, the DNA is TGTGCCAGCCTGACAGGGGAGGACACTGAAGCTTTCTTT. This codes for CASLTGEDTEAFF.

The chain employs TRBV11-2 and TRBJ1-2; D is ambiguous. V dropped 1 base and J dropped 0 bases, with 9 bases sitting between them. Germline CDR1 is SGHAT and CDR2 is FQNNGV. CDR3 length: 15 residues. CDR3 region: CASSLGASPNYGYTF. CDR3 nucleotides: TGTGCCAGCAGCTTAGGGGCCAGTCCTAACTATGGCTACACCTTC.

The CDR3 DNA is TGTGCCAGCAGTGTTACAGGGACTGGCTACACCTTC. Its translation: CASSVTGTGYTF. This chain links TRBV2 with TRBJ1-2, with D tentatively TRBD1 (6 bases). Germline lookup yields CDR1 SNHLY and CDR2 FYNNEI. The CDR3 runs 12 residues. The V end was cut by 4 bases, the J end by 7 bases, with 10 bases between.

The V gene is TRBV5-1, the J gene TRBJ1-2; D is possibly TRBD1 (6 bases). This CDR3 contains 15 residues. Germline V gene lookup returns CDR1 SGHRS and CDR2 YFSETQ. V was trimmed by 4 bases and J by 4 bases, leaving 17 bases between them. The CDR3 sequence: CASSPEAGRGYGYTF. The DNA for the CDR3 is TGCGCCAGCAGCCCTGAGGCTGGCAGGGGCTATGGCTACACCTTC.

This rearrangement joins TRBV4-1 to TRBJ1-5; weak D call: TRBD1 (5 bases). The germline V gene encodes CDR1 MGHRA and CDR2 YSYEKL. The CDR3 loop spans 17 amino acids. Trimming stripped 0 bases from V and 5 bases from J, with 17 bases between. The CDR3 DNA sequence: TGCGCCAGCAGCCAAGATATACGCCAGGGAAGAGATCAGCCCCAGCATTTT. Protein product: CASSQDIRQGRDQPQHF.

The rearrangement links TRBV5-5 to TRBJ2-7, with TRBD1 as a possible D gene (6 bases). In germline, CDR1 is SGHKS, CDR2 YYEKEE (reference sequence). CDR3 length: 14 amino acids. The germline V and J ends were trimmed by 0 bases and 7 bases, with 14 bases remaining between them. The DNA for the CDR3 is TGTGCCAGCAGCTTGGGGACAGCCAAACTTGAGCAGTACTTC. Encoded protein: CASSLGTAKLEQYF.

The chain links TRBV5-1 to TRBJ2-6; 9 nucleotides match TRBD1. This CDR3 has 17 amino acids. The trim removed 4 bases at V and 2 bases at J, leaving 7 bases unmatched. Per germline, CDR1 SGHRS and CDR2 YFSETQ. CDR3 amino acids: CASSEPRQGAGANVLTF. For the CDR3, the DNA is TGCGCCAGCAGCGAACCTCGACAGGGGGCTGGGGCCAACGTCCTGACTTTC.

The chain is built from TRBV7-9 and TRBJ1-5; D is uncertain. The germline gives CDR1 SEHNR, CDR2 FQNEAQ (reference sequence). The V gene lost 4 bases and the J gene lost 1 base, with 8 bases spanning the gap. The CDR3 length is 14 residues. CDR3 DNA: TGTGCCAGCAGCTCACCGGGGAGCAATCAGCCCCAGCATTTT. Protein: CASSSPGSNQPQHF.

The chain recombines TRBV14 with TRBJ2-7; 9 bases agree with TRBD2. This CDR3 is 14 amino acids long. CDR1 and CDR2 (germline): SGHDN, FVKESK. J lost 8 bases, V lost 5 bases, and 10 bases had no gene match. The CDR3 DNA follows: TGTGCCAGCAGCTTGCGGGAGGGCAGGGAAAAGCAGTACTTC. This encodes CASSLREGREKQYF.

Regarding this clone: Other nucleotide sequences from this sample produce the same CDR3. This rearrangement joins TRBV28 to TRBJ1-1; the match to TRBD1 covers 9 bases. Germline V gene data show CDR1 as MDHEN and CDR2 as SYDVKM. The CDR3 totals 14 residues. Trimming removed 3 bases from V and 5 bases from J; junction bases left unmatched: 4. CDR3 sequence (DNA): TGTGCCAGCAGTTTGGGACAGGGAGGTACTGAAGCTTTCTTT. Its protein is CASSLGQGGTEAFF.